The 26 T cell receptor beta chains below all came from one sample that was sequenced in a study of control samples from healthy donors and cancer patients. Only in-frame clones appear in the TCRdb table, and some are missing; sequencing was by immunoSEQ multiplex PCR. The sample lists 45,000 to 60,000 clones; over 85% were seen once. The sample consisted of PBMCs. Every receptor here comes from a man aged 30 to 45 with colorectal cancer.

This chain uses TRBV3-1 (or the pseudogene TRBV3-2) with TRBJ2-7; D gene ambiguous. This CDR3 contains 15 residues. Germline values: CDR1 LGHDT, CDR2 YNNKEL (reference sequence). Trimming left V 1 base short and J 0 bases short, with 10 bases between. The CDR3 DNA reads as TGTGCCAGCAGCCAAGGGGCCCTCATCTCCTACGAGCAGTACTTC. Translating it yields CASSQGALISYEQYF.

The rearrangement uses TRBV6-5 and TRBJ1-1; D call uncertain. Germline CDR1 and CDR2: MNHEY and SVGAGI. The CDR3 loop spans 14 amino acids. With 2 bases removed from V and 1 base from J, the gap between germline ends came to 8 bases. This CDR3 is CASSYKAPNTEAFF. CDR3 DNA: TGTGCCAGCAGTTACAAGGCCCCGAACACTGAAGCTTTCTTT.

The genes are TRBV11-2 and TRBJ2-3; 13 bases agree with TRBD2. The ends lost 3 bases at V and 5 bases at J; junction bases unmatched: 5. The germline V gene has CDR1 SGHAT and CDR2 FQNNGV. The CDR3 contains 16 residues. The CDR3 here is CASSFTSGGARDTQYF. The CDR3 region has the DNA TGTGCCAGCAGCTTTACTAGCGGGGGGGCTCGAGATACGCAGTATTTT.

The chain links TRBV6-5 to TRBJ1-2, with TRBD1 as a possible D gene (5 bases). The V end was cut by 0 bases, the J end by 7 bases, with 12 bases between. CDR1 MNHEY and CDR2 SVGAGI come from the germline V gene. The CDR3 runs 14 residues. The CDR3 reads CASSYSPRVSGYTF. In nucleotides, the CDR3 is TGTGCCAGCAGTTACTCCCCCAGGGTTTCTGGCTACACCTTC.

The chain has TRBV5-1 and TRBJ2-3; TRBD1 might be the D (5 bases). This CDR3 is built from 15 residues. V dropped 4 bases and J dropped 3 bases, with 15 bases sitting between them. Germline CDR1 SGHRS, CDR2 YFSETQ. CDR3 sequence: CASSLEDRGTDTQYF. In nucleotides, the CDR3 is TGCGCCAGCAGCCTAGAAGACAGAGGTACAGATACGCAGTATTTT.

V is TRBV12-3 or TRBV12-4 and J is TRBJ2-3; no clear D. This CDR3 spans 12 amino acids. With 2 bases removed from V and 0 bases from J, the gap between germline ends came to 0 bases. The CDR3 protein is CASSLSTDTQYF. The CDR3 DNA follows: TGTGCCAGCAGTTTAAGCACAGATACGCAGTATTTT.

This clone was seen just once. CDR3 coding DNA: TGCGCCAGCAGCCAAGAGGGACACTATAATGAAAAACTGTTTTTT. Its translation is CASSQEGHYNEKLFF. The chain has TRBV4-3 and TRBJ1-4, with D perhaps matching TRBD1 (6 bases). Germline CDR1 and CDR2: LGHNA and YSLEER. The V gene lost 0 bases and the J gene lost 4 bases, with 9 bases spanning the gap. The CDR3 is 15 amino acids.

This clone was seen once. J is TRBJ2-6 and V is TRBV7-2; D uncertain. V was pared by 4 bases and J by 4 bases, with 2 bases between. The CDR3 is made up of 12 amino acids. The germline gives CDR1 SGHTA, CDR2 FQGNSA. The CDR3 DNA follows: TGTGCCAGCAGCTCCGGGGCCAACGTCCTGACTTTC. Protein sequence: CASSSGANVLTF. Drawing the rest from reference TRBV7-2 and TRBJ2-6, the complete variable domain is GAGVSQSPSNKVTEKGKDVELRCDPISGHTALYWYRQSLGQGLEFLIYFQGNSAPDKSGLPSDRFSAERTGGSVSTLTIQRTQQEDSAVYLCASSSGANVLTFGAGSRLTVL.

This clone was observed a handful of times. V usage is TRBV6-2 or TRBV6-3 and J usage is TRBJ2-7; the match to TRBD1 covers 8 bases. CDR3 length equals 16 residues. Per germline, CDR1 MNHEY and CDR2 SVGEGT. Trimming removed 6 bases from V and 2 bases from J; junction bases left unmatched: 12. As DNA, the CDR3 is TGTGCCAGCAGCACACCCAAATACAGGGGGACCTACGAGCAGTACGTC. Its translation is CASSTPKYRGTYEQYV.

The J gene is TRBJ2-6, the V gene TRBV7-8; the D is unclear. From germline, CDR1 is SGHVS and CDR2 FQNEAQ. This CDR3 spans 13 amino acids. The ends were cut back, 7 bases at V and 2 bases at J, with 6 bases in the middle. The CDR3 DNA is TGTGCCAGCACCCCCGCTGGGGCCAACGTCCTGACTTTC. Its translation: CASTPAGANVLTF.

The CDR3 sequence: CASRRLAGRPSSYNEQFF. The CDR3 DNA reads TGTGCCAGCAGGAGACTAGCGGGGAGACCGAGCTCCTACAATGAGCAGTTCTTC. The V gene is TRBV2, the J gene TRBJ2-1, with TRBD2 identical over 11 bases. This CDR3 is 18 amino acids long. The V and J ends lost 6 bases and 0 bases, in that order; junction bases with no gene match: 10. CDR1 SNHLY and CDR2 FYNNEI come from the germline V gene. Full variable domain (remainder filled in from reference TRBV2 and TRBJ2-1): EPEVTQTPSHQVTQMGQEVILRCVPISNHLYFYWYRQILGQKVEFLVSFYNNEISEKSEIFDDQFSVERPDGSNFTLKIRSTKLEDSAMYFCASRRLAGRPSSYNEQFFGPGTRLTVL.

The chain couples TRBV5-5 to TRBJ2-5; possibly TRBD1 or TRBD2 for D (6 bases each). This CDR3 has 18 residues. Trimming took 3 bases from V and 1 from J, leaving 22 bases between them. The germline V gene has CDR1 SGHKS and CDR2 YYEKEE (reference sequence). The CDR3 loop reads CASSSPKGGQVLQETQYF. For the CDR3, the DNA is TGTGCCAGCAGCTCCCCGAAGGGGGGACAAGTTCTCCAAGAGACCCAGTACTTC. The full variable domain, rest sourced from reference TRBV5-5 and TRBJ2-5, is DAGVTQSPTHLIKTRGQQVTLRCSPISGHKSVSWYQQVLGQGPQFIFQYYEKEERGRGNFPDRFSARQFPNYSSELNVNALLLGDSALYLCASSSPKGGQVLQETQYFGPGTRLLVL.

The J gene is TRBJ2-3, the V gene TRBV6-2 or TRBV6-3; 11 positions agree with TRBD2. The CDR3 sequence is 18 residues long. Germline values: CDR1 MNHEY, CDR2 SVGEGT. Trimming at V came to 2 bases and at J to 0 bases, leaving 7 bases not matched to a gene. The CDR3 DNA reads TGTGCCAGCAGTTACGGGCTAGCGGGGGGCCAAAGCACAGATACGCAGTATTTT. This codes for CASSYGLAGGQSTDTQYF.

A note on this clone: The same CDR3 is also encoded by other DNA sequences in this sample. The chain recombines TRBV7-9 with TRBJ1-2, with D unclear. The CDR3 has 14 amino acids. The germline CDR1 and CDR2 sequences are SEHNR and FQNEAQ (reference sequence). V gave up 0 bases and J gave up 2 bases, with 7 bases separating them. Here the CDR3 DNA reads TGTGCCAGCAGCTTAGCGGTAGCCAACTATGGCTACACCTTC. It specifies CASSLAVANYGYTF.

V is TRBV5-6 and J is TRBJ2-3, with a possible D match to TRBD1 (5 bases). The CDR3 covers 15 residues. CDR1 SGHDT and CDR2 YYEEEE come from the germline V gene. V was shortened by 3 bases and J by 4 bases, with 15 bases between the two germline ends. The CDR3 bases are TGTGCCAGCAGCTACGCAGGGATCGGTTCAGATACGCAGTATTTT. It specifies CASSYAGIGSDTQYF.

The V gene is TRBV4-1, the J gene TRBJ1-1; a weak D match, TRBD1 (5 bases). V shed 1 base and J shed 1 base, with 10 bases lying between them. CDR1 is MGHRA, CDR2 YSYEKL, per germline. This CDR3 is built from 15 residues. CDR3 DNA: TGCGCCAGCAGCCAAGGATCGGGGGGGAACACTGAAGCTTTCTTT. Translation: CASSQGSGGNTEAFF.

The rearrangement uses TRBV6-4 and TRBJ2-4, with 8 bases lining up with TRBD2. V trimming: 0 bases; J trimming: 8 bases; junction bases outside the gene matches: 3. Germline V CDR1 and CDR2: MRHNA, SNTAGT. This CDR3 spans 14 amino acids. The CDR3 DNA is TGTGCCAGCAGTGACTCCGGGGGGGCGGACATTCAGTACTTC. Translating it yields CASSDSGGADIQYF.

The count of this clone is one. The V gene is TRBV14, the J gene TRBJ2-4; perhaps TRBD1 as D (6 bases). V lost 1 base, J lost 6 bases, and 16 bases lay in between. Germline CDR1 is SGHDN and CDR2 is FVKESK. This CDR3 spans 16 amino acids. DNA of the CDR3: TGTGCCAGCAGCCAAGTACACTCCAGGGGCGGAAACATTCAGTACTTC. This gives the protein CASSQVHSRGGNIQYF.

Written as DNA, the CDR3 is TGTGCCAGCACGGGACAGGGCGAAGGCTACACCTTC. This encodes CASTGQGEGYTF. The gene calls are TRBV6-5 and TRBJ1-2; TRBD1 matches at 9 bases. J lost 8 bases, V lost 7 bases, and 5 bases had no gene match. Germline values: CDR1 MNHEY, CDR2 SVGAGI. The CDR3 has 12 amino acids.

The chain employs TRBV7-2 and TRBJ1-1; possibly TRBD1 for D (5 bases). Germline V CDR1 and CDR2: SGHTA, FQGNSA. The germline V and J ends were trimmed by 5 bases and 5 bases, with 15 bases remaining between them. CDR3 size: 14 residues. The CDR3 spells CASSHGTGWTEAFF. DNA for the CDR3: TGTGCCAGCAGCCACGGGACGGGTTGGACTGAAGCTTTCTTT.

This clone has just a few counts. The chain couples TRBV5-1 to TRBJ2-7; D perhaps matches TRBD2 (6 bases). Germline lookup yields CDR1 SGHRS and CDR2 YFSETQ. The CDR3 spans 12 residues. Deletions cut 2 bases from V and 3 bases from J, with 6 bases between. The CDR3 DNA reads TGCGCCAGCAGCTTCGGGGGCTACGAGCAGTACTTC. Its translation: CASSFGGYEQYF.

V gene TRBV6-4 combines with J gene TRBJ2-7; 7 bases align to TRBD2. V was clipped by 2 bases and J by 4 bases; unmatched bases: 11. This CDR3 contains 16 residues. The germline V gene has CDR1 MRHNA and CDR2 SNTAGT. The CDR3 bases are TGTGCCAGCAGTGACACCCGGGAGCGGGGAGTATACGAGCAGTACGTC. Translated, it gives CASSDTRERGVYEQYV.

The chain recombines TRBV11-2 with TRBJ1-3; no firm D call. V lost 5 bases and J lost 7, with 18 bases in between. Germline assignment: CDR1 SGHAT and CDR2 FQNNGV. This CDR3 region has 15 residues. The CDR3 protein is CASSPIRDRINTIYF. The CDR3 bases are TGTGCCAGCAGCCCGATTCGGGATCGAATTAACACCATATATTTT.

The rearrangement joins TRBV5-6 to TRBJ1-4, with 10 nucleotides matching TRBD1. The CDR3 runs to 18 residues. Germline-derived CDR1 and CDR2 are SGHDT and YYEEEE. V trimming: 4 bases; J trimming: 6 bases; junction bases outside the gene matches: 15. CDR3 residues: CASSTQIRGTGDYEKLFF. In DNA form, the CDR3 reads TGTGCCAGCAGCACCCAGATCCGAGGGACAGGGGATTATGAAAAACTGTTTTTT.

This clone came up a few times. CDR3 DNA: TGTGCCAGCAGCCCAGGACTAGCGGGTAACAATGAGCAGTTCTTC. Its translation: CASSPGLAGNNEQFF. The V gene is TRBV3-1 (or the pseudogene TRBV3-2), the J gene TRBJ2-1, with 11 positions matching TRBD2. This CDR3 contains 15 residues. The germline gives CDR1 LGHDT, CDR2 YNNKEL (reference sequence). V trimming: 4 bases; J trimming: 5 bases; junction bases outside the gene matches: 4.

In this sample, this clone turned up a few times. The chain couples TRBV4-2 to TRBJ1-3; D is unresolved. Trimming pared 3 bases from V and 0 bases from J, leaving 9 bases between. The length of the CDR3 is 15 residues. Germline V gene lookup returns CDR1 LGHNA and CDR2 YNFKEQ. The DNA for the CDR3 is TGTGCCAGCAGCCAGTCAGAGAGCTCTGGAAACACCATATATTTT. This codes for CASSQSESSGNTIYF.